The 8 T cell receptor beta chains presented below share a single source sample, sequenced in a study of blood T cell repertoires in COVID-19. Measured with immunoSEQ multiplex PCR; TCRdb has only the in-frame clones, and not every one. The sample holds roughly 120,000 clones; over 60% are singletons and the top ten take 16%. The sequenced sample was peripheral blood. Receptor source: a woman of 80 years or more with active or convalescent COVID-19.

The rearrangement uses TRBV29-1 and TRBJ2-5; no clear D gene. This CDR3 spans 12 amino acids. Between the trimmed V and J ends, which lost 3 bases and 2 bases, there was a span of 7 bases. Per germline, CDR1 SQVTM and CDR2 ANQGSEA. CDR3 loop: CSVDFPQETQYF. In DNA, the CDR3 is TGCAGCGTTGACTTCCCGCAAGAGACCCAGTACTTC.

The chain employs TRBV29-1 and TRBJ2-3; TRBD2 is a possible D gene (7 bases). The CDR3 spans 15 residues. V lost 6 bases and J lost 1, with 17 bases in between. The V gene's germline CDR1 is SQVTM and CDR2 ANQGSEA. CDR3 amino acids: CSVAVWGGRTDTQYF. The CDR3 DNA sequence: TGCAGCGTCGCAGTTTGGGGGGGGCGCACAGATACGCAGTATTTT.

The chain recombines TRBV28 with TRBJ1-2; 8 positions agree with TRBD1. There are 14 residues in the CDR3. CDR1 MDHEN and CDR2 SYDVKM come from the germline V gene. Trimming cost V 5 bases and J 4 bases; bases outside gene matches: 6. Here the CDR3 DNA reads TGTGCCAGCAGTGGGAGCAGGGGGCGCTATGGCTACACCTTC. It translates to CASSGSRGRYGYTF.

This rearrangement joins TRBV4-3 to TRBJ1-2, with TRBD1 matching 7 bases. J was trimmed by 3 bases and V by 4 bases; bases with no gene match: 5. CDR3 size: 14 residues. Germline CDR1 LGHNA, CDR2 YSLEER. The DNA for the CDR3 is TGCGCCAGCAGCCCGGGACAGTGGGACTATGGCTACACCTTC. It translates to CASSPGQWDYGYTF.

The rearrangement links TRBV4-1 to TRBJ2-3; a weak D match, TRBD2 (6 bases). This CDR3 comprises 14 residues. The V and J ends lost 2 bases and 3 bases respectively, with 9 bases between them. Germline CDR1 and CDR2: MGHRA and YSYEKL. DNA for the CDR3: TGCGCCAGCAGCCAACCCGGGGGAACAGATACGCAGTATTTT. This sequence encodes CASSQPGGTDTQYF.

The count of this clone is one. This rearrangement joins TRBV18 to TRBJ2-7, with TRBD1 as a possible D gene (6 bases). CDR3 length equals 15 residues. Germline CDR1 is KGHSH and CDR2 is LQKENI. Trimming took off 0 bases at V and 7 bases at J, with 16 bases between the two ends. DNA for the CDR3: TGTGCCAGCTCACCACCGACCCTAGCAGGGGTTGAGCAGTACTTC. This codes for CASSPPTLAGVEQYF.

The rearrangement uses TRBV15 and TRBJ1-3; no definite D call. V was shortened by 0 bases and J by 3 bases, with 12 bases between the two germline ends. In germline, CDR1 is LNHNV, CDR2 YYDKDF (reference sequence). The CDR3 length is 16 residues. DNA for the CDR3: TGTGCCACCAGCAGAGATCGTGGGAGAAGTGGAAACACCATATATTTT. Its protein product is CATSRDRGRSGNTIYF.

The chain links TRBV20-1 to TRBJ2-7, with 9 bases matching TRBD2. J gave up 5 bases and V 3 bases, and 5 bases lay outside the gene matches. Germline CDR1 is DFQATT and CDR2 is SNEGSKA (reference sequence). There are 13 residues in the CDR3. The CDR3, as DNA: TGCAGTGCTAGTGGACTAGCGTACCACGAGCAGTACTTC. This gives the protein CSASGLAYHEQYF.